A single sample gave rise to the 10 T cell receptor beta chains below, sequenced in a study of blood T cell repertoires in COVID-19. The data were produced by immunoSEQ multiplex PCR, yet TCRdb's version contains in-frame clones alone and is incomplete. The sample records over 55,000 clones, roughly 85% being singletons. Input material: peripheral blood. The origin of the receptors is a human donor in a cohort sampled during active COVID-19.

The CDR3 DNA reads as TGCGCCAGCAGCCTCACGGGTAAATCGGGGACTGAAGCTTTCTTT. It yields the protein CASSLTGKSGTEAFF. The chain couples TRBV5-1 to TRBJ1-1, with D uncertain. The CDR3 contains 15 residues. Trimming shortened V by 4 bases and J by 5 bases, and 18 bases separated the two germline ends. Germline-derived CDR1 and CDR2 are SGHRS and YFSETQ.

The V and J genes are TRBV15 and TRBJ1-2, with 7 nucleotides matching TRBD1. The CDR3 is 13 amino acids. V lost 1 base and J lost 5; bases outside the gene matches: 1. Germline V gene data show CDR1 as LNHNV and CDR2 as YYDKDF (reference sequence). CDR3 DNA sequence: TGTGCCACCAGCAGAGGACAGGGTTATGGCTACACCTTC. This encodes CATSRGQGYGYTF.

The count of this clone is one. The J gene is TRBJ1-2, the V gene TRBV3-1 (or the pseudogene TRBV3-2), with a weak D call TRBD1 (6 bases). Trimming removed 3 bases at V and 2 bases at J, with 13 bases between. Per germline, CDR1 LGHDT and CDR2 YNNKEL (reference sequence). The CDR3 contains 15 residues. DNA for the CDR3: TGTGCCAGCAGCCAGGGCAGGGGCTCGAACTATGGCTACACCTTC. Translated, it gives CASSQGRGSNYGYTF.

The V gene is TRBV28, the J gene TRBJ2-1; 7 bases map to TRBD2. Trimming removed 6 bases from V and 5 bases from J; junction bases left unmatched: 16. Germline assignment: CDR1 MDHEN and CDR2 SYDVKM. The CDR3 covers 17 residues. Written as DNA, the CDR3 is TGTGCCAGCAGCTCGCTTATGGGAGGGCCTGTTAACAATGAGCAGTTCTTC. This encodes CASSSLMGGPVNNEQFF.

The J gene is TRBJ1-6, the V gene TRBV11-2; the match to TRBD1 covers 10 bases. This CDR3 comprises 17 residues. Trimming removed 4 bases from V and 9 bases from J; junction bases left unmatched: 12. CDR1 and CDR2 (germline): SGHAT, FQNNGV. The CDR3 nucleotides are TGTGCCAGCAGCTCCCGGGACAGGGGCCTGTGGGGTTCACCCCTCCACTTT. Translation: CASSSRDRGLWGSPLHF.

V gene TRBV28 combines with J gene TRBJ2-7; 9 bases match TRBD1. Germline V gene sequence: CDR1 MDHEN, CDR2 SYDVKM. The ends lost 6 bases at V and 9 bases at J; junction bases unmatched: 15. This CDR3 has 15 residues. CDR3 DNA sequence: TGTGCCAGCAGCCCTACCGGGACAGGGCGTTGGGGGCAGTACTTC. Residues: CASSPTGTGRWGQYF. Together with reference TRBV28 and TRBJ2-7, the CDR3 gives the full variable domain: DVKVTQSSRYLVKRTGEKVFLECVQDMDHENMFWYRQDPGLGLRLIYFSYDVKMKEKGDIPEGYSVSREKKERFSLILESASTNQTSMYLCASSPTGTGRWGQYFGPGTRLTVT.

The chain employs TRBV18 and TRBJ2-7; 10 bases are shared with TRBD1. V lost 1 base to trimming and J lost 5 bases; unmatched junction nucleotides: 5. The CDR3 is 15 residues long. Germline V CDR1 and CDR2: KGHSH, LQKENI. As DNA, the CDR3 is TGTGCCAGCTCACCACGACAGGGGGCGGGCCACGAGCAGTACTTC. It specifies CASSPRQGAGHEQYF.

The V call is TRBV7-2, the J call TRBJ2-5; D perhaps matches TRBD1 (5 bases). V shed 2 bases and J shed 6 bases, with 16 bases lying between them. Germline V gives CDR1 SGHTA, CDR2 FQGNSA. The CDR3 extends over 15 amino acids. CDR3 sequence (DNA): TGTGCCAGCAGCTTAATGACAGTTGGGGCAAAGACCCAGTACTTC. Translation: CASSLMTVGAKTQYF.

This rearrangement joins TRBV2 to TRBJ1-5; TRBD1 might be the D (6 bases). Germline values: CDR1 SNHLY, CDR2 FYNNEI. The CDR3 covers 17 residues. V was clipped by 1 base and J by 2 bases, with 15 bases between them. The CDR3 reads CASSEGITAGGNQPQHF. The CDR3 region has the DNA TGTGCCAGCAGTGAAGGTATTACGGCAGGGGGCAATCAGCCCCAGCATTTT.

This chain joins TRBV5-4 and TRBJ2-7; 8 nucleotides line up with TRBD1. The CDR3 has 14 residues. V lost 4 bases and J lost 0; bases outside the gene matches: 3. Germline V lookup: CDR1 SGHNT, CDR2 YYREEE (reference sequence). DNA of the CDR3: TGTGCCAGCAGCCCACAGGGGGACTCCTACGAGCAGTACTTC. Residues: CASSPQGDSYEQYF.